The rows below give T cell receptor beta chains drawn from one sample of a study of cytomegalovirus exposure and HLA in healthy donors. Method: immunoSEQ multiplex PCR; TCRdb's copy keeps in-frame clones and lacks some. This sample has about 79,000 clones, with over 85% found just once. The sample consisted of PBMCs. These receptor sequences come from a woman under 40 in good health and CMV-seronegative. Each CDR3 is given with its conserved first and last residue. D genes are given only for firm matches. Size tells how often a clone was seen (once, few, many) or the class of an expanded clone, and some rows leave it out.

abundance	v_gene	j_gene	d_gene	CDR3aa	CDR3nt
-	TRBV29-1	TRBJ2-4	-	CSVEDPRPLAAKNIQYF	TGCAGCGTTGAAGATCCGCGACCCCTAGCGGCCAAAAACATTCAGTACTTC
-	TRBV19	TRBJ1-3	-	CASRIASGEKGNTIYF	TGTGCCAGTAGAATAGCCTCCGGGGAGAAGGGAAACACCATATATTTT
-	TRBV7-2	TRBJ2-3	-	CASSLAQASTDTQYF	TGTGCCAGCAGCTTAGCACAGGCTAGCACAGATACGCAGTATTTT
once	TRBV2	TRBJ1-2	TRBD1	CASRQPPRGRDGYTF	TGTGCCAGCCGTCAACCCCCCAGGGGGCGAGATGGCTACACCTTC
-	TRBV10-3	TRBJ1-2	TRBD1	CAIRTGQTYGYTF	TGTGCCATCAGGACGGGACAGACTTATGGCTACACCTTC
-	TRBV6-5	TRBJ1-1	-	CASSYQRQDEAFF	TGTGCCAGCAGTTACCAACGACAGGATGAAGCTTTCTTT
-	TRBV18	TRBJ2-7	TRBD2	CASSPPSLAGGPYEQYF	TGTGCCAGCTCACCACCGAGCTTAGCGGGGGGTCCCTACGAGCAGTACTTC
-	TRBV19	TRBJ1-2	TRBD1	CASGTGSSYGYTF	TGTGCCAGCGGGACAGGTTCCTCCTATGGCTACACCTTC
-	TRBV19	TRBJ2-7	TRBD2	CASSKAGGDSYRSYEQYF	TGTGCCAGTAGTAAGGCGGGGGGAGACAGTTACAGATCCTACGAGCAGTACTTC
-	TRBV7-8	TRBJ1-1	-	CASSLGNTNTEAFF	TGTGCCAGCAGCTTGGGCAACACGAACACTGAAGCTTTCTTT
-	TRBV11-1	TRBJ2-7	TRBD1	CASSLVGTGYHEQYF	TGTGCCAGCAGCTTAGTTGGGACAGGATACCACGAGCAGTACTTC
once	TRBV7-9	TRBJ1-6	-	CASSPGLEGSPLHF	TGTGCCAGCAGCCCAGGCCTTGAGGGTTCACCCCTCCACTTT
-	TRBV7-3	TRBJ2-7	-	CASSSYRDKEQYF	TGTGCCAGCAGCTCCTACAGGGATAAGGAGCAGTACTTC
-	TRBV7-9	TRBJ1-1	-	CASSAPNKPNTEAFF	TGTGCCAGCAGCGCCCCGAATAAGCCGAATACTGAAGCTTTCTTT
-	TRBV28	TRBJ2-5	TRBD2	CATLAGGRETQYF	TGTGCCACTCTAGCGGGAGGCCGTGAGACCCAGTACTTC
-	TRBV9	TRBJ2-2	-	CASSPNLVSGELFF	TGTGCCAGCAGCCCTAATCTAGTCTCCGGGGAGCTGTTTTTT
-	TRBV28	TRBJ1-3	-	CASSFRGAMRVSIYF	TGTGCCAGCAGTTTCCGGGGGGCGATGAGGGTATCCATATATTTT
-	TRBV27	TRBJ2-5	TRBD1	CASSSGTGWTQYF	TGTGCCAGCAGTTCTGGGACAGGCTGGACCCAGTACTTC
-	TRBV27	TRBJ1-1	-	CASSHPDTEAFF	TGTGCCAGCAGTCACCCGGACACTGAAGCTTTCTTT
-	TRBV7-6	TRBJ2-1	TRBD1	CASSPQGALNEQFF	TGTGCCAGCAGCCCCCAGGGGGCTCTCAATGAGCAGTTCTTC
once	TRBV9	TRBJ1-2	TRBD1	CASSVTGGVYGYTF	TGTGCCAGCAGCGTGACAGGGGGCGTCTATGGCTACACCTTC
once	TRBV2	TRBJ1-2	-	CASIRGPLGYGYTF	TGTGCCAGCATTCGAGGGCCGCTCGGATATGGCTACACCTTC
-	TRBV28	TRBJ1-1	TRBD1	CASRNWDRGRTEAFF	TGTGCCAGCAGAAATTGGGACAGGGGGAGGACTGAAGCTTTCTTT
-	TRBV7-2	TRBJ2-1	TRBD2	CASSLVSPSGILKQFF	TGTGCCAGCAGCTTAGTTTCGCCTAGCGGGATTTTAAAGCAGTTCTTC
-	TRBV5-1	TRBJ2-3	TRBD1	CASSSGQLGTDTQYF	TGCGCCAGCAGCTCGGGACAGCTGGGCACAGATACGCAGTATTTT
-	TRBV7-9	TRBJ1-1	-	CASSSRGVDAAFF	TGTGCCAGCAGCTCCAGGGGAGTCGATGCGGCTTTCTTT
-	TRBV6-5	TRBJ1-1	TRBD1	CASSQRTGGTEAFF	TGTGCCAGCAGTCAACGGACAGGGGGCACTGAAGCTTTCTTT
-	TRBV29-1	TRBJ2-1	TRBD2	CSGTKGSGVRNEQFF	TGCAGCGGAACTAAAGGTAGCGGGGTACGCAATGAGCAGTTCTTC
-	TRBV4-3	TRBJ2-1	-	CASSQVRGGLNEQFF	TGCGCCAGCAGCCAAGTAAGGGGGGGGCTCAATGAGCAGTTCTTC
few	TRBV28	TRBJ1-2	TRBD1	CASSPAPGTGQTYDGYTF	TGTGCCAGCAGCCCAGCCCCCGGGACAGGTCAGACCTATGATGGCTACACCTTC
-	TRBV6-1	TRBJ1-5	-	CASSEILTRDNQPQHF	TGTGCCAGCAGTGAAATCTTGACGAGGGACAATCAGCCCCAGCATTTT
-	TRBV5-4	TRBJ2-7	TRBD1	CASSAGTVETYEQYF	TGTGCCAGCAGCGCCGGGACAGTGGAAACGTACGAGCAGTACTTC
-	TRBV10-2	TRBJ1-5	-	CASSTGRGQPQHF	TGCGCCAGCAGTACAGGGAGGGGTCAGCCCCAGCATTTT
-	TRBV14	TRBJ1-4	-	CASSQDPPFEKLFF	TGTGCCAGCAGCCAAGATCCCCCCTTCGAAAAACTGTTTTTT
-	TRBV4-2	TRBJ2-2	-	CASSQVDSFTGELFF	TGTGCCAGCAGCCAAGTTGACAGCTTCACCGGGGAGCTGTTTTTT
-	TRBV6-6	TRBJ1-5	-	CASSLGGDSNQPQHF	TGTGCCAGCAGCCTCGGGGGGGATAGCAATCAGCCCCAGCATTTT
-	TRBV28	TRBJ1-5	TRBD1	CASSSPQGQGSSNQPQHF	TGTGCCAGCAGTTCGCCTCAGGGACAGGGGAGCTCTAATCAGCCCCAGCATTTT
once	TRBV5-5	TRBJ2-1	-	CASSLAGGQSHNEQFF	TGTGCCAGCAGCTTGGCCGGGGGTCAGTCCCACAATGAGCAGTTCTTC
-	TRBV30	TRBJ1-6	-	CAWNSAAINSPLHF	TGTGCCTGGAATTCCGCCGCGATCAATTCACCCCTCCACTTT
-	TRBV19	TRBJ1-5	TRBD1	CASSMAGTGGAAQPQHF	TGTGCCAGTAGTATGGCCGGGACAGGGGGCGCCGCTCAGCCCCAGCATTTT
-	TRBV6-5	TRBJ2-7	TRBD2	CASSYFSGGGSYEQYF	TGTGCCAGCAGTTACTTTAGCGGGGGGGGTTCCTACGAGCAGTACTTC
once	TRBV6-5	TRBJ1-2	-	CASRLSAGGYTF	TGTGCCAGCAGGCTCTCGGCGGGGGGCTACACCTTC
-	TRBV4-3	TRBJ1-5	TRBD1	CASSQNRDRVNQPQHF	TGCGCCAGCAGCCAAAACCGGGACAGGGTTAATCAGCCCCAGCATTTT
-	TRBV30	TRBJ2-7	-	CAWSHGDYEQYF	TGTGCCTGGAGTCACGGAGACTACGAGCAGTACTTC
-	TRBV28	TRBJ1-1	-	CASSRWGQTNTEAFF	TGTGCCAGCAGCCGGTGGGGGCAGACAAACACTGAAGCTTTCTTT
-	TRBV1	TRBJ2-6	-	CTSSQEVGNTGDSGANVLTF	TGCACCAGCAGCCAAGAGGTAGGGAACACCGGGGACTCTGGGGCCAACGTCCTGACTTTC